The T cell receptor beta chain described here comes from a study of blood T cell repertoires in COVID-19. Germline V gene lookup returns CDR1 SGHTA and CDR2 FQGNSA. V lost 2 bases and J 0 bases, leaving 10 bases between the germline ends. CDR3 size: 15 residues. Produced via immunoSEQ multiplex PCR; TCRdb's table is partial and in-frame only. The sample records approximately 300,000 clones, 87% being singletons. The sample comprised PBMCs or T cells enriched from blood (not recorded which). The rearrangement links TRBV7-2 to TRBJ1-2; unclear D gene. The clonotype comes from a woman in her thirties who had recovered from COVID-19. The CDR3 coding sequence is TGTGCCAGCAGCTTACCCCCAAGCGCTAACTATGGCTACACCTTC. It specifies CASSLPPSANYGYTF.